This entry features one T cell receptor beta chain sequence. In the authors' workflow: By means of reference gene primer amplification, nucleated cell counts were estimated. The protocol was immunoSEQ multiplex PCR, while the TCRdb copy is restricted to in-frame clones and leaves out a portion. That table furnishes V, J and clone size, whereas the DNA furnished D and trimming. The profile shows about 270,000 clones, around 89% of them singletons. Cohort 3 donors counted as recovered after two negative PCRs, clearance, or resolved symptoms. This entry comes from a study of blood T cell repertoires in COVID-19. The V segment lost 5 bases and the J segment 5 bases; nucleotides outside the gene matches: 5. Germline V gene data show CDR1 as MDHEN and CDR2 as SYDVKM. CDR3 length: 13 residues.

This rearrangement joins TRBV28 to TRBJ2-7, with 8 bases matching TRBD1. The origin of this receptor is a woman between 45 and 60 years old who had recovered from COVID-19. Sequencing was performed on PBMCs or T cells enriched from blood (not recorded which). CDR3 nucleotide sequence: TGTGCCAGCAGTGACAGGGGTCCGGACGAGCAGTACTTC. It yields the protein CASSDRGPDEQYF. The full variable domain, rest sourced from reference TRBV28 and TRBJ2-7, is DVKVTQSSRYLVKRTGEKVFLECVQDMDHENMFWYRQDPGLGLRLIYFSYDVKMKEKGDIPEGYSVSREKKERFSLILESASTNQTSMYLCASSDRGPDEQYFGPGTRLTVT.